Listed below are T cell receptor beta chains from one sample, sequenced in a study of T cell changes during pregnancy in multiple sclerosis. Clones were sequenced by immunoSEQ multiplex PCR, and TCRdb holds only the in-frame ones, with some missing. The sample records 30,000 to 35,000 clones, 90% being singletons. The sequences come from CD4+ T cells from peripheral blood mononuclear cells, collected in the third trimester of pregnancy. The receptors derive from a female donor in good health, enrolled as a control in a pregnancy study. The CDR3 runs from the conserved cysteine through the conserved F or W. Fields, in order: V gene, D gene, J gene, clone size, CDR3 protein, CDR3 DNA. D genes are given only for firm matches. For some rows the clone size is stated as once, few or many, or as a class when expanded; others skip it.

>TRBV11-2|-|TRBJ2-1|few
CASSPKAGSEQFF
TGTGCCAGCAGCCCGAAAGCAGGCAGTGAGCAGTTCTTC
>TRBV19|TRBD2|TRBJ2-1|-
CASSPRGSGGLYNEQFF
TGTGCCAGTAGTCCCCGCGGCAGCGGGGGCCTATACAATGAGCAGTTCTTC
>TRBV30|TRBD2|TRBJ2-7|-
CAWGGTSGIYEQYF
TGTGCCTGGGGTGGGACTAGCGGAATCTACGAGCAGTACTTC
>TRBV18|-|TRBJ2-7|once
CASSPMAADEQYF
TGTGCCAGCTCACCCATGGCGGCCGACGAGCAGTACTTC
>TRBV30|-|TRBJ1-3|-
CAWTWGPGNTIYF
TGTGCCTGGACATGGGGGCCGGGAAACACCATATATTTT
>TRBV28|-|TRBJ1-6|-
CASTLPGYSPLHF
TGTGCCAGCACCCTGCCGGGGTATTCACCCCTCCACTTT
>TRBV5-1|-|TRBJ2-3|-
CASSFQDTQYF
TGCGCCAGCAGCTTCCAAGATACGCAGTATTTT
>TRBV30|-|TRBJ1-1|-
CAFRGGMNTEAFF
TGTGCCTTCCGAGGCGGCATGAACACTGAAGCTTTCTTT
>TRBV13|TRBD1|TRBJ1-1|few
CASSLGGTGTMNTEAFF
TGTGCCAGCAGCTTAGGGGGGACAGGGACTATGAACACTGAAGCTTTCTTT
>TRBV27|TRBD2|TRBJ2-5|-
CASGRVVGETQYF
TGTGCCTCGGGGAGGGTAGTGGGGGAGACCCAGTACTTC
>TRBV28|-|TRBJ1-2|-
CASNRDYGYTF
TGTGCCAGCAACAGGGACTATGGCTACACCTTC
>TRBV19|-|TRBJ1-1|-
CASTQNRDSTEAFF
TGTGCCAGTACCCAAAACAGGGATAGCACTGAAGCTTTCTTT
>TRBV30|-|TRBJ1-5|-
CAWSVWANFTYSNQPQHF
TGTGCCTGGAGTGTTTGGGCGAACTTCACGTATAGCAATCAGCCCCAGCATTTT
>TRBV6-1|TRBD1|TRBJ1-1|-
CASSSGQGNTEAFF
TGTGCCAGCAGCTCGGGACAGGGGAACACTGAAGCTTTCTTT
>TRBV7-9|-|TRBJ2-1|-
CASVPLASLYNEQFF
TGTGCCAGCGTACCCCTAGCTAGCTTATACAATGAGCAGTTCTTC
>TRBV6-5|-|TRBJ1-1|-
CASSYSTGLNTEAFF
TGTGCCAGCAGTTACTCGACAGGACTGAACACTGAAGCTTTCTTT
>TRBV14|TRBD1|TRBJ2-7|-
CASSLGTGFYEQYF
TGTGCCAGCAGCTTAGGGACAGGTTTCTACGAGCAGTACTTC
>TRBV27|TRBD1|TRBJ1-5|once
CASSFQGGRQPQHF
TGTGCCAGCAGTTTCCAGGGGGGAAGGCAGCCCCAGCATTTT
>TRBV30|-|TRBJ1-4|-
CAWKGLSEKLFF
TGTGCCTGGAAGGGGCTTTCAGAAAAACTGTTTTTT
>TRBV15|TRBD1|TRBJ2-7|-
CATSRAPGGTGTGEQYF
TGTGCCACCAGCAGAGCCCCTGGAGGGACAGGGACCGGTGAGCAGTACTTC
>TRBV11-2|-|TRBJ1-1|-
CASSPDFGLTNTEAFF
TGTGCCAGCAGCCCCGATTTCGGACTAACGAACACTGAAGCTTTCTTT
>TRBV9|-|TRBJ2-1|-
CASSVGPRGVYNEQFF
TGTGCCAGCAGCGTAGGGCCCAGGGGAGTCTACAATGAGCAGTTCTTC
>TRBV30|TRBD1|TRBJ1-1|few
CAWTDTGGLWF
TGTGCCTGGACGGATACAGGGGGACTTTGGTTT
>TRBV6-5|TRBD1|TRBJ1-2|-
CASRTGIAGYTF
TGTGCCAGCAGGACAGGGATTGCAGGCTACACCTTC
>TRBV9|TRBD1|TRBJ1-2|-
CASSVGTGGLANYGYTF
TGTGCCAGCAGCGTAGGGACAGGGGGTTTAGCTAACTATGGCTACACCTTC
>TRBV6-5|TRBD1|TRBJ2-7|-
CASAGTGLSRQYF
TGTGCCAGCGCCGGGACAGGTTTAAGTCGGCAGTACTTC
>TRBV7-2|TRBD2|TRBJ2-3|-
CASSSATSGVQAQYF
TGTGCCAGCAGCTCGGCGACTAGCGGGGTTCAAGCGCAGTATTTT
>TRBV6-5|-|TRBJ2-2|once
CASSYQNTGELFF
TGTGCCAGCAGTTACCAAAACACCGGGGAGCTGTTTTTT
>TRBV7-9|-|TRBJ2-5|once
CASSLVGGETQYF
TGTGCCAGCAGCTTAGTCGGGGGAGAGACCCAGTACTTC
>TRBV11-3|TRBD2|TRBJ2-2|once
CASNGLAGGMNTGELFF
TGTGCCAGCAACGGACTAGCGGGGGGTATGAACACCGGGGAGCTGTTTTTT
>TRBV19|-|TRBJ2-5|-
CASSERTNSAQYF
TGTGCCAGTAGTGAGAGGACTAACTCGGCCCAGTACTTC
>TRBV19|TRBD1|TRBJ1-1|-
CASAGGQTNTEAFF
TGTGCCAGTGCCGGGGGACAGACGAACACTGAAGCTTTCTTT
>TRBV6-6|-|TRBJ1-2|-
CASSGGGVNYGYTF
TGTGCCAGCAGTGGCGGGGGGGTCAACTATGGCTACACCTTC
>TRBV30|-|TRBJ2-3|-
CACLAGVDTQYF
TGTGCCTGCCTAGCTGGTGTGGATACGCAGTATTTT